This TCR beta chain was captured in a study of identical twins. Study conclusions and caveats: Recombination models fit unrelated individuals' TCR alpha sharing but underestimated twins'.

TCRdb re-called the 5' RACE reads through MiXCR, storing one row per CDR3 protein. In the table there are hundreds of thousands of distinct CDR3 sequences, over 8.5% of which are singletons. The CDR3 totals 17 residues. The J segment lost 0 bases and the V segment lost 1 base, leaving 2 bases of the junction unmatched. The germline gives CDR1 SEHNR, CDR2 FQNEAQ (reference sequence). In its sample, this clonotype was seen a few times. What it binds is not known. These records were also assigned to another study, of yellow fever vaccine responses in identical twins.

V usage is TRBV7-9 and J usage is TRBJ2-6, with 8 positions matching TRBD1. This clonotype was sampled from a young woman in good health. The sample comprised PBMCs. The CDR3 DNA reads as TGTGCCAGCAGCTTAGGGACAGGGCCCTCTGGGGCCAACGTCCTGACTTTC. Translated: CASSLGTGPSGANVLTF.